The 12 T cell receptor beta chains listed next were all sequenced from one sample in a study of T cells in Graves' hyperthyroidism and ophthalmopathy. RNA transcripts served as the template for amplifying TCR beta CDR3 regions. HTBI primers were used for first-round RT-PCR of the TCR CDR3. TCRdb re-called the multiplex PCR reads through MiXCR, storing one row per CDR3 protein. In the table there are about 350,000 distinct CDR3 sequences, around 15% of which are singletons. Specimen: blood. The receptors here all came from a woman between 35 and 50 years old with Graves' ophthalmopathy.

Ten or more counts support this clonotype. The V call is TRBV29-1, the J call TRBJ2-5; possibly TRBD1 or TRBD2 for D (5 bases each). Trimming took off 8 bases at V and 1 base at J, with 11 bases between the two ends. The CDR3 spans 12 residues. Germline loops: CDR1 SQVTM, CDR2 ANQGSEA. The CDR3 bases are TGCAGCACGGGACGGCTCCAAGAGACCCAGTACTTC. This encodes CSTGRLQETQYF.

This clonotype occurred many times. The chain joins TRBV3-1 to TRBJ2-1, with D perhaps assigned TRBD1 or TRBD2 (5 bases each). V lost 1 base and J 2 bases, leaving 9 bases between the germline ends. The germline V gene encodes CDR1 LGHDT and CDR2 YNNKEL (reference sequence). The length of the CDR3 is 15 residues. CDR3 in amino acids: CASSQGGRAYNEQFF. CDR3 bases: TGTGCCAGCAGCCAAGGGGGGAGAGCCTACAATGAGCAGTTCTTC.

This clonotype was seen many times. This rearrangement joins TRBV28 to TRBJ1-1, with D perhaps matching TRBD1 (6 bases). V shed 5 bases and J shed 10 bases, with 14 bases lying between them. CDR1 and CDR2 from the germline V gene are MDHEN and SYDVKM. This CDR3 spans 12 amino acids. DNA for the CDR3: TGTGCCAGCAGTGCCTTACAGGGAGCAGCTTTCTTT. It yields the protein CASSALQGAAFF.

In its sample, this clonotype was seen many times. The rearrangement joins TRBV28 to TRBJ2-7; D unresolved. Germline V gene sequence: CDR1 MDHEN, CDR2 SYDVKM. Trimming took 2 bases from V and 7 from J, leaving 21 bases between them. The length of the CDR3 is 16 residues. The CDR3 nucleotides read TGTGCCAGCAGTTTAGTCCTGGCTACATCATACGCGGAGCAGTACTTC. Amino acid sequence: CASSLVLATSYAEQYF.

This clonotype has at least ten counts. The chain carries TRBV2 and TRBJ1-5, with a possible D match to TRBD1 (5 bases). With 7 bases removed from V and 2 bases from J, the gap between germline ends came to 9 bases. The CDR3 has 13 residues. Germline CDR1 and CDR2: SNHLY and FYNNEI. The CDR3 loop is CASTPTGNQPQHF. CDR3 nucleotides: TGTGCCAGCACTCCGACAGGCAATCAGCCCCAGCATTTT.

This chain connects TRBV6-1 to TRBJ1-6, with 7 bases matching TRBD1. The junction had 8 bases not matched to a gene; V was cut back by 5 bases and J by 4 bases. Germline CDR1 MNHNS, CDR2 SASEGT. This CDR3 has 16 amino acids. This CDR3 reads CASSPWDSQYNSPLHF. CDR3 DNA sequence: TGTGCCAGCAGTCCTTGGGACAGCCAGTATAATTCACCCCTCCACTTT.

The sample holds many counts of this clonotype. The rearrangement joins TRBV12-3 or TRBV12-4 to TRBJ2-7, with TRBD2 matching over 8 bases. This CDR3 comprises 15 residues. V gave up 0 bases and J gave up 4 bases; unmatched junction bases: 5. CDR3 protein: CASSLAAGGVYEQYF. For the CDR3, the DNA is TGTGCCAGCAGTTTAGCGGCGGGAGGCGTATACGAGCAGTACTTC.

To note about this clonotype: A much larger clone is a single base away; this may be a read error. V gene TRBV11-2 combines with J gene TRBJ1-6, with D possibly TRBD1 on 6 matching bases. Germline V gene sequence: CDR1 SGHAT, CDR2 FQNNGV. Trimming took 7 bases from V and 9 from J, leaving 22 bases between them. CDR3 length: 16 residues. CDR3: CASTLYRDTGGSPLHF. Written as DNA, the CDR3 is TGTGCCAGCACACTGTACCGGGACACGGGGGGTTCACCCCTCCACTTT.

The chain links TRBV11-2 to TRBJ1-2, with D possibly matching TRBD1 (5 bases). The CDR3 covers 15 residues. Trimming cost V 0 bases and J 4 bases, with 12 bases left between them. Germline V CDR1 and CDR2: SGHAT, FQNNGV. CDR3 amino acids: CASSLDPGVGYGYTF. The CDR3 nucleotides are TGTGCCAGCAGCTTAGATCCGGGGGTCGGCTATGGCTACACCTTC.

This clonotype was recorded many times. This rearrangement joins TRBV24-1 to TRBJ2-3; 7 bases line up with TRBD2. Germline lookup yields CDR1 KGHDR and CDR2 SFDVKD. V dropped 2 bases and J dropped 0; count of bases not matched to a gene: 10. This CDR3 spans 18 amino acids. The CDR3 DNA sequence: TGTGCCACCAGTGATTGGGCGGGAGAAGTCACCAGCACAGATACGCAGTATTTT. This codes for CATSDWAGEVTSTDTQYF.

This clonotype was found a few times. The rearrangement uses TRBV27 and TRBJ2-5; the D gene could be TRBD1 or TRBD2 (6 bases each). The V and J ends lost 3 bases and 5 bases respectively, with 16 bases between them. The length of the CDR3 is 15 residues. From germline, CDR1 is MNHEY and CDR2 SMNVEV (reference sequence). The CDR3 sequence is CASSFRRGLYETQYF. The CDR3 DNA reads TGTGCCAGCAGTTTTCGTCGGGGGCTCTACGAGACCCAGTACTTC.

This clonotype came up many times. The rearrangement uses TRBV28 and TRBJ2-3; D unresolved. The CDR3 spans 15 residues. V was shortened by 2 bases and J by 2 bases, with 11 bases between the two germline ends. CDR1 and CDR2 (germline): MDHEN, SYDVKM. This CDR3 reads CASSLHRLYTDTQYF. Here the CDR3 DNA reads TGTGCCAGCAGTTTACATAGGCTTTACACAGATACGCAGTATTTT.